This paragraph reports one TCR beta chain. This record belongs to a study of cytomegalovirus exposure and HLA in healthy donors. PCR was performed using 60 Vbeta and 13 Jbeta primers. Libraries were prepared by immunoSEQ multiplex PCR; TCRdb keeps only in-frame clonotypes and omits some of them. The repertoire has 110,000 to 150,000 clones, around 80% of them found once; the top ten carry under 3%. The TCR sequence derives from a female donor in good health and CMV-seronegative. The sequenced sample consisted of PBMCs.

CDR3 sequence reads: CASSLAGVSYEQFF. In nucleotides, the CDR3 is TGTGCCAGCAGCTTAGCGGGAGTGAGTTATGAGCAGTTCTTC. The chain links TRBV7-8 to TRBJ2-1, with a tentative D call TRBD2 (5 bases). V lost 0 bases to trimming and J lost 8 bases, with 11 bases between them. Germline lookup yields CDR1 SGHVS and CDR2 FQNEAQ. The CDR3 contains 14 residues.